This paragraph reports one TCR beta chain. There is no known antigen for this receptor. Per-nucleotide qualities are absent, and no much larger clonotype sits a single base away. From the germline V gene, CDR1 is MGHDK and CDR2 is SYGVNS. The CDR3 holds 15 amino acids from the cysteine to the phenylalanine. Only CDR3 DNA is held: 45 bases, read in frame from base 1. The junction shows trimming of 5 bases on V and 1 base on J, plus 12 bases between the germline ends. This sample is drawn from a study of T cells after yellow fever vaccination (dated by TCRdb to 2018 to 2020). A note on the overall study: Libraries from fractions with low cell numbers were prepared with the SMART-Seq v4 Ultra Low Input RNA kit. Two healthy male donors, one aged 18 to 29 and one aged 30 to 40 years, made up the cohort. To track T-cell clones before and after primary and booster YFV17D yellow fever vaccination, bulk TCR alpha and beta repertoires were sequenced longitudinally. Blood was collected at multiple timepoints before and after primary and secondary immunization, and bulk PBMC replicates and cell subsets were isolated. The paper as a whole reports these results and caveats: FACS-sorted repertoires could contain abundant contaminating clonotypes from the bulk population, so computational filtering was required. A small share of clonotypes occurred in both CD4 and CD8 compartments, likely arising from convergent recombination. Because the study included only a couple of donors, the extent to which the findings can be generalized is limited. The secondary T-cell response was found to be weaker but faster than the primary response, with a peak reached on day 5 rather than on day 15. After the booster, most clones that had expanded after primary vaccination were detected again (roughly 96% of CD4 and over 75% of CD8), suggesting broad maintenance of memory.

Synthesis of TCR cDNA relied on 5'RACE template switching, a step that introduced a universal primer site along with unique molecular identifiers. cDNA synthesis was primed from both the TCR alpha and TCR beta constant segments. Library amplification involved two PCR steps, and the second step added sample barcodes and sequencing adapters. Libraries were sequenced on Illumina HiSeq 2500 (2x100 bp) or NovaSeq (2x150 bp). The authors processed their data as follows. Reads were demultiplexed and collapsed into UMI consensus sequences with MIGEC, and V(D)J alignment was performed with MiXCR. Vaccine-responding clonotypes were defined with edgeR using replicate PBMC samples, requiring FDR below 0.01 and a log2 fold change above 5 up to day 15. Each bulk clonotype received a CD4 or CD8 identity based on whether the sequenced CD4 or CD8 repertoire contained that clonotype at higher abundance. TCRdb reworked the public reads: Q25 trimming with fastp, MiXCR clone assembly, productive beta chains retained. Rows are combined by CDR3 protein, so each entry shows the most common genes and DNA. The V and J calls reflect TCRdb's pipeline rather than the authors' work. For this sample there are about 320,000 distinct CDR3 sequences; 6.8% appear just once. The top ten clones comprise roughly a sixth of the sample.

The treatment or condition label on this specimen signifies: live attenuated yellow fever vaccine strain. Two biological replicates of bulk PBMCs were collected at each blood-draw timepoint. PBMCs were isolated from peripheral blood using a standard Ficoll-Paque protocol. TriZol was used to extract RNA from bulk PBMCs, from CD4 and CD8 fractions, and from dextramer-positive and dextramer-negative fractions. The chain was built from TRBV25-1 and TRBJ2-1, with TRBD2 tentatively as D gene (5 bases match). The starting material was PBMCs, obtained about 49 days after the first yellow fever vaccination. This TCR was sampled from a man between 18 and 35 years old who received the YFV17D yellow fever vaccine. The DNA is TGTGCCAGCAGTTCCTACCGGGGTTCCTACAATGAGCAGTTCTTC. Its protein product is CASSSYRGSYNEQFF.